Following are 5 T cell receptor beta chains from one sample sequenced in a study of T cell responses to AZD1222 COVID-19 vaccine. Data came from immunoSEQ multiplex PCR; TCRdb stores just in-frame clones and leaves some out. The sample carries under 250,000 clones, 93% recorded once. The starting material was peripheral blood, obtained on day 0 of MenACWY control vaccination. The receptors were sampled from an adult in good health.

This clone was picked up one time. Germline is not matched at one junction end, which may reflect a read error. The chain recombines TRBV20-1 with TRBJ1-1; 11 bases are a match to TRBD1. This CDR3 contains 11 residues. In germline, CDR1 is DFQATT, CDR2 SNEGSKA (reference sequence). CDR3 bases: TGCAGTGGACAGGACAGGGGGCGGTTCGCGTTT. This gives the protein CSGQDRGRFAF.

CDR3 sequence: CASSLRDRGDQPQHF. In DNA, the CDR3 is TGCGCCAGCAGCCTTCGGGACAGGGGAGATCAGCCCCAGCATTTT. The chain is built from TRBV4-1 and TRBJ1-5, with TRBD1 identical over 10 bases. Trimming at V came to 4 bases and at J to 5 bases, leaving 5 bases not matched to a gene. There are 15 residues in the CDR3. CDR1 is MGHRA and CDR2 is YSYEKL in the germline V gene.

CDR3 region: CASSNQGDNVRPQHF. CDR3 bases: TGTGCCAGCTCCAACCAGGGGGACAACGTCCGGCCCCAGCATTTT. V gene TRBV18 combines with J gene TRBJ1-5; 7 bases fit TRBD1. J gave up 9 bases and V 6 bases, and 14 bases lay outside the gene matches. The CDR3 loop spans 15 amino acids. Germline V gene data show CDR1 as KGHSH and CDR2 as LQKENI.

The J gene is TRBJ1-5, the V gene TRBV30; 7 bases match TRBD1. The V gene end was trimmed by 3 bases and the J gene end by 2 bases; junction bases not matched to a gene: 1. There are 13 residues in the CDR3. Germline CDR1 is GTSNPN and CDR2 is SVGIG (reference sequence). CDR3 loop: CAWRGQGNQPQHF. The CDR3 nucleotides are TGTGCCTGGAGAGGACAGGGCAATCAGCCCCAGCATTTT.

The CDR3 sequence: CASSYSETGSPFF. The CDR3 bases are TGTGCCAGCAGTTACTCGGAGACAGGCAGCCCGTTTTTT. This chain connects TRBV6-5 to TRBJ1-4; the D gene is possibly TRBD1 (6 bases). CDR1 MNHEY and CDR2 SVGAGI come from the germline V gene. This CDR3 contains 13 residues. V was shortened by 0 bases and J by 16 bases, with 15 bases between the two germline ends.